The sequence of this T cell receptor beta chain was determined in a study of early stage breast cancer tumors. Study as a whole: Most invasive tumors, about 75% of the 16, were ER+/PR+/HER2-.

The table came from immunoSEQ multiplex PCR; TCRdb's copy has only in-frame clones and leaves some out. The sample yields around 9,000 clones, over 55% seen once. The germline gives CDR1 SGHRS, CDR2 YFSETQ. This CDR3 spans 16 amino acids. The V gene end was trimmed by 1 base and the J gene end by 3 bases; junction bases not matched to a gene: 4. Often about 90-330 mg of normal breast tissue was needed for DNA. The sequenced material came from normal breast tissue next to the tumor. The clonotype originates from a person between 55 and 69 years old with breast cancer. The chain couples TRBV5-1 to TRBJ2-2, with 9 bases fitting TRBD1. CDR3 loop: CASSLSRQGDTGELFF. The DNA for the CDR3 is TGCGCCAGCAGCTTGAGCCGACAGGGGGACACCGGGGAGCTGTTTTTT.